Below, one T cell receptor beta chain is given with its context. The sample holds many counts of this clonotype. What antigen it recognizes has not been identified. No base quality values were provided; no much bigger clone lies one nucleotide off. V loses 2 bases, J loses 6 bases, and the germline ends lie 6 bases apart. From the germline V gene, CDR1 is SGHRS and CDR2 is YFSETQ. From the cysteine up to the valine, the CDR3 has a length of 11 residues. Solely the CDR3 DNA is kept, with 33 bases framed from the first base. The entry originates in a study of T cells after yellow fever vaccination (dated by TCRdb to the late 2010s). Concerning the study at large: The SMART-Seq v4 Ultra Low Input RNA kit was used to prepare libraries from fractions with low cell numbers. Blood was collected at multiple timepoints before and after primary and secondary immunization, and bulk PBMC replicates and cell subsets were isolated. The cohort comprised two healthy male donors, one aged 18 to 29 and one aged 30 to 39 years. Bulk TCR alpha and beta repertoires were sequenced longitudinally to track T-cell clones before and after primary and booster YFV17D yellow fever vaccination.

Interpreted using the paper, the treatment or condition label stands for: live attenuated yellow fever vaccine strain. At every blood-draw timepoint, two biological replicates of bulk PBMCs were collected. A standard Ficoll-Paque protocol was used to isolate PBMCs from peripheral blood. TriZol was used to extract RNA from bulk PBMCs, from CD4 and CD8 fractions, and from dextramer-positive and dextramer-negative fractions. The sequencer listed for this sample is Illumina NovaSeq 6000. TCR cDNA was synthesized by 5'RACE template switching, which introduced a universal primer site and unique molecular identifiers. cDNA synthesis was primed from both the TCR alpha and TCR beta constant segments. Library amplification involved two PCR steps, and the second step added sample barcodes and sequencing adapters. Sequencing of the libraries was done on either Illumina HiSeq 2500 (2x100 bp) or NovaSeq (2x150 bp). On the authors' methods: Reads were demultiplexed and collapsed into UMI consensus sequences with MIGEC, and V(D)J alignment was performed with MiXCR. Vaccine-responding clonotypes were identified with edgeR using replicate PBMC samples, with FDR below 0.01 and a log2 fold change above 5 up to day 15 being required. Each bulk clonotype was labeled CD4 or CD8 based on which sequenced repertoire, CD4 or CD8, contained the clonotype at higher abundance. The public sequencing data were trimmed at Q25 with fastp and processed into clonotypes with MiXCR by TCRdb, which kept only in-frame beta chains. Rows merge per CDR3 protein into single entries with the most common DNA and genes. These V and J calls derive from TCRdb rather than the authors' analysis. Across this sample there are about 340,000 distinct CDR3 sequences, with 4% seen only once. In total, the top ten clones hold more than 20% of the sample.

The investigation overall reported the following: A small share of clonotypes occurred in both CD4 and CD8 compartments, likely arising from convergent recombination. FACS-sorted repertoires could contain abundant contaminating clonotypes from the bulk population, so computational filtering was required. The study included only two donors, which limits how far the findings can be generalized. The secondary T-cell response was weaker than the primary response but faster, peaking on day 5 instead of day 15. Most clones expanded after primary vaccination (about 96% of CD4 and 88% of CD8) were re-detected after the booster, suggesting that broad memory maintenance occurred.

This clonotype was obtained from a man aged 18 to 30 who received the YFV17D yellow fever vaccine. The sequence joins TRBV5-1 to TRBJ2-7, with the D gene not confidently named. The sequences come from PBMCs, collected 5 days after the yellow fever booster vaccination. CDR3 loop: CASSFKGEQYV. The DNA is TGCGCCAGCAGCTTCAAAGGCGAGCAGTACGTC.